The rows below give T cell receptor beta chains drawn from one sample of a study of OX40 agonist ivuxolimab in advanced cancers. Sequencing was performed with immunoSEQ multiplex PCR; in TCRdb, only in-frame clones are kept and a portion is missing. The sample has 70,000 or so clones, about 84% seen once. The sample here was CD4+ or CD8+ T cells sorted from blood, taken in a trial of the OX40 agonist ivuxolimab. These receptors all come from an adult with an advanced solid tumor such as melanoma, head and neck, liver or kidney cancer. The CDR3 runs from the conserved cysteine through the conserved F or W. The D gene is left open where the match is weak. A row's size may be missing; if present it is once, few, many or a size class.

cdr3_nt: TGTGCCAGTAGTATTGACAGGTCCTACGAGCAGTACTTC
cdr3_aa: CASSIDRSYEQYF
j_call: TRBJ2-7
d_call: .
clone_size: .
v_call: TRBV19

cdr3_nt: TGTGCCAGCAGTGAAACGCGGGAGCAGTACTTC
cdr3_aa: CASSETREQYF
j_call: TRBJ2-5
d_call: TRBD2
clone_size: .
v_call: TRBV6-6

cdr3_nt: TGTGCCAGCAGCCTTCGAACCATGGGCTATGGCTACACCTTC
cdr3_aa: CASSLRTMGYGYTF
j_call: TRBJ1-2
d_call: .
clone_size: .
v_call: TRBV5-4

cdr3_nt: TGTGCCAGCAGTGAACGGGGAGGGACCTACGAGCAGTACTTC
cdr3_aa: CASSERGGTYEQYF
j_call: TRBJ2-7
d_call: TRBD2
clone_size: .
v_call: TRBV6-1

cdr3_nt: TGTGCCAGCAGCGAGGGACAGAGGCAGACCCAGTACTTC
cdr3_aa: CASSEGQRQTQYF
j_call: TRBJ2-5
d_call: TRBD1
clone_size: .
v_call: TRBV2

cdr3_nt: TGTGCCAGCAGTCGCCAGACAGGGGCGGGAAACACCATATATTTT
cdr3_aa: CASSRQTGAGNTIYF
j_call: TRBJ1-3
d_call: TRBD1
clone_size: .
v_call: TRBV7-9

cdr3_nt: TGTGCCAGCAGCTTAGGGGGGCGGAATAGCAATCAGCCCCAGCATTTT
cdr3_aa: CASSLGGRNSNQPQHF
j_call: TRBJ1-5
d_call: .
clone_size: .
v_call: TRBV7-2

cdr3_nt: TGCGCCAGCAGCTTGGTAGCGCAGCCGAACACCGGGGAGCTGTTTTTT
cdr3_aa: CASSLVAQPNTGELFF
j_call: TRBJ2-2
d_call: .
clone_size: .
v_call: TRBV5-1

cdr3_nt: TGTGCCAGTACGTCAATCGGGCAGGGGCATGGCGGCTACACCTTC
cdr3_aa: CASTSIGQGHGGYTF
j_call: TRBJ1-2
d_call: .
clone_size: .
v_call: TRBV6-5

cdr3_nt: TGTGCCAGCAGCTTAAAGGGTTGGGGTAATGAGCAGTTCTTC
cdr3_aa: CASSLKGWGNEQFF
j_call: TRBJ2-1
d_call: .
clone_size: .
v_call: TRBV7-3

cdr3_nt: TGTGCCAGCAGCGGCGGGACCTTCCGCACAGATACGCAGTATTTT
cdr3_aa: CASSGGTFRTDTQYF
j_call: TRBJ2-3
d_call: .
clone_size: .
v_call: TRBV5-6

cdr3_nt: TGTGCCAGTAGTATGCCCCCCAGGGTTACGAACACCGGGGAGCTGTTTTTT
cdr3_aa: CASSMPPRVTNTGELFF
j_call: TRBJ2-2
d_call: .
clone_size: .
v_call: TRBV19

cdr3_nt: TGTGCCAGTTCCCAAGTTAGGTACAATGAAAAACTGTTTTTT
cdr3_aa: CASSQVRYNEKLFF
j_call: TRBJ1-4
d_call: .
clone_size: .
v_call: TRBV19

cdr3_nt: TGTGCCAGCAGCCAAGATAGGGGTGGAGGGGAGACTGAAGCTTTCTTT
cdr3_aa: CASSQDRGGGETEAFF
j_call: TRBJ1-1
d_call: .
clone_size: once
v_call: TRBV4-2

cdr3_nt: TGCGCCAGCAGCTTACAAGAGACCCAGTACTTC
cdr3_aa: CASSLQETQYF
j_call: TRBJ2-5
d_call: .
clone_size: .
v_call: TRBV5-1

cdr3_nt: TGTGCCAGCAGCTTAGGAGGGGCAAATACGCAGTATTTT
cdr3_aa: CASSLGGANTQYF
j_call: TRBJ2-3
d_call: .
clone_size: few
v_call: TRBV7-2

cdr3_nt: TGTGCCAGCAGACACCCTCAGGGTGAGGGGGAGGGTATTAATAGCAATCAGCCCCAGCATTTT
cdr3_aa: CASRHPQGEGEGINSNQPQHF
j_call: TRBJ1-5
d_call: .
clone_size: .
v_call: TRBV2

cdr3_nt: TGTGCCAGCAGCCCTGGACTATCTCGGGAGACCCAGTACTTC
cdr3_aa: CASSPGLSRETQYF
j_call: TRBJ2-5
d_call: .
clone_size: .
v_call: TRBV7-3

cdr3_nt: TGTGCCAGTAGTATACCGGGACAGAGCCCGTACGAGCAGTACTTC
cdr3_aa: CASSIPGQSPYEQYF
j_call: TRBJ2-7
d_call: TRBD1
clone_size: .
v_call: TRBV19

cdr3_nt: TGTGCCAGCAGCTCTCTCGGCAGGGGGCCGGGCACCGGGGAGCTGTTTTTT
cdr3_aa: CASSSLGRGPGTGELFF
j_call: TRBJ2-2
d_call: TRBD1
clone_size: few
v_call: TRBV13

cdr3_nt: TGTGCCAGCAGCTTGGCCGGGACAGGTAATGGCGAGCAGTACTTC
cdr3_aa: CASSLAGTGNGEQYF
j_call: TRBJ2-7
d_call: TRBD1
clone_size: .
v_call: TRBV5-8

cdr3_nt: TGTGCCAGCAGCCAAGAAACAACTAATGAAAAACTGTTTTTT
cdr3_aa: CASSQETTNEKLFF
j_call: TRBJ1-4
d_call: .
clone_size: .
v_call: TRBV4-2

cdr3_nt: TGCGCCAGCAGCCACTACAGGGGCGAGGAAGAAAAACTGTTTTTT
cdr3_aa: CASSHYRGEEEKLFF
j_call: TRBJ1-4
d_call: TRBD1
clone_size: .
v_call: TRBV5-1

cdr3_nt: TGTGCCTGCACACGAAGACAGGGGATGAACACTGAAGCTTTCTTT
cdr3_aa: CACTRRQGMNTEAFF
j_call: TRBJ1-1
d_call: TRBD1
clone_size: few
v_call: TRBV30

cdr3_nt: TGTGCCAGCAGCGGATTTGGGAGATTCGCCACAGATACGCAGTATTTT
cdr3_aa: CASSGFGRFATDTQYF
j_call: TRBJ2-3
d_call: .
clone_size: .
v_call: TRBV4-2

cdr3_nt: TGTGCCAGCTCCAAGGGCGGTGAAGCTTTCTTT
cdr3_aa: CASSKGGEAFF
j_call: TRBJ1-1
d_call: .
clone_size: .
v_call: TRBV6-5

cdr3_nt: TGCGCCAGCAGTGGTGGCGGCAGCGGGAGTCGAGGCCCAGATACGCAGTATTTT
cdr3_aa: CASSGGGSGSRGPDTQYF
j_call: TRBJ2-3
d_call: TRBD2
clone_size: .
v_call: TRBV10-1

cdr3_nt: TGTGCCAGCAGTGGGGGACTAGCGGGAGTGTCAGATACGCAGTATTTT
cdr3_aa: CASSGGLAGVSDTQYF
j_call: TRBJ2-3
d_call: TRBD2
clone_size: .
v_call: TRBV6-1

cdr3_nt: TGTGCCAGCAGTTTTTACGGGACAGGGGTCTATGGCTACACCTTC
cdr3_aa: CASSFYGTGVYGYTF
j_call: TRBJ1-2
d_call: TRBD1
clone_size: .
v_call: TRBV5-4

cdr3_nt: TGTGCCAGCAGTTTATCATACAGGGGAGAAAAACTGTTTTTT
cdr3_aa: CASSLSYRGEKLFF
j_call: TRBJ1-4
d_call: TRBD1
clone_size: .
v_call: TRBV28

cdr3_nt: TGTGCCAGCTCACTCTATACGGACAGGGCGGCTGGAAACACCATATATTTT
cdr3_aa: CASSLYTDRAAGNTIYF
j_call: TRBJ1-3
d_call: TRBD1
clone_size: .
v_call: TRBV18

cdr3_nt: TGTGCCAGCAGGCCCACTAGCGGCCAGCTCCAGTTCTTC
cdr3_aa: CASRPTSGQLQFF
j_call: TRBJ2-1
d_call: TRBD2
clone_size: .
v_call: TRBV6-1

cdr3_nt: TGCGCCAGCAGCCAAGATCCAGCGGCCTATCAGCCCCAGCATTTT
cdr3_aa: CASSQDPAAYQPQHF
j_call: TRBJ1-5
d_call: .
clone_size: few
v_call: TRBV4-1

cdr3_nt: TGCGCCAGCAGCCCCCGGTCAGGAGACGAGCAGTACTTC
cdr3_aa: CASSPRSGDEQYF
j_call: TRBJ2-7
d_call: .
clone_size: .
v_call: TRBV5-1

cdr3_nt: TGCGCCAGCAAGTACTCATTGACGGGCTCCCGGGAGGAGCAGTACTTC
cdr3_aa: CASKYSLTGSREEQYF
j_call: TRBJ2-7
d_call: .
clone_size: .
v_call: TRBV5-1

cdr3_nt: TGTGCCAGCAGTGAAAGAGGGGGACAGGGTCGCTATAGCAATCAGCCCCAGCATTTT
cdr3_aa: CASSERGGQGRYSNQPQHF
j_call: TRBJ1-5
d_call: TRBD1
clone_size: .
v_call: TRBV6-1

cdr3_nt: TGCGCCAGCAGCTTGGAACAATCGTATAATTCACCCCTCCACTTT
cdr3_aa: CASSLEQSYNSPLHF
j_call: TRBJ1-6
d_call: .
clone_size: .
v_call: TRBV5-1

cdr3_nt: TGTGCCAGCTCACCGGCCGGGACAGGGGTCCCTGAATTT
cdr3_aa: CASSPAGTGVPEF
j_call: TRBJ1-1
d_call: TRBD1
clone_size: once
v_call: TRBV18

cdr3_nt: TGCGCCAGCAGCTCAGACAGGGAGTATTCACCCCTCCACTTT
cdr3_aa: CASSSDREYSPLHF
j_call: TRBJ1-6
d_call: TRBD1
clone_size: .
v_call: TRBV5-1

cdr3_nt: TGTGCCAGCAGCTTAGAACTCAGGGGCACTGAAGCTTTCTTT
cdr3_aa: CASSLELRGTEAFF
j_call: TRBJ1-1
d_call: .
clone_size: once
v_call: TRBV7-2

cdr3_nt: TGTGCCAGCAGGATTAGCGGGGGGGTAGGCACCGGGGAGCTGTTTTTT
cdr3_aa: CASRISGGVGTGELFF
j_call: TRBJ2-2
d_call: TRBD2
clone_size: .
v_call: TRBV6-6